This T cell receptor beta chain derives from a study of read filtering for tumor transcriptome and immune sequencing. On the study more broadly: DNase treatment preceded whole-transcriptome library preparation.

Germline V CDR1 and CDR2: WSHSY, SAAADI. The CDR3 covers 16 residues. The J segment lost 0 bases and the V segment lost 5 bases, leaving 4 bases of the junction unmatched. This library used approximately 390 ng RNA and molecular barcoded adaptors spanning alpha/delta and beta/gamma chains. TCRdb analysed the reads with MiXCR anew, one entry per CDR3 protein. The sample includes fewer than 75,000 distinct CDR3 sequences, 20% of them seen just once. In this sample, this clonotype turned up many times. This sequence originates from a donor at least 40 years old with multiple myeloma. Sequencing used a population of CD138-negative cells sorted from bone marrow. V gene TRBV10-2 combines with J gene TRBJ2-2; 9 bases are shared with TRBD1. The CDR3, as DNA: TGCGCCAGCAGTTTAACAGGGGGCGCGAACACCGGGGAGCTGTTTTTT. Its translation is CASSLTGGANTGELFF.